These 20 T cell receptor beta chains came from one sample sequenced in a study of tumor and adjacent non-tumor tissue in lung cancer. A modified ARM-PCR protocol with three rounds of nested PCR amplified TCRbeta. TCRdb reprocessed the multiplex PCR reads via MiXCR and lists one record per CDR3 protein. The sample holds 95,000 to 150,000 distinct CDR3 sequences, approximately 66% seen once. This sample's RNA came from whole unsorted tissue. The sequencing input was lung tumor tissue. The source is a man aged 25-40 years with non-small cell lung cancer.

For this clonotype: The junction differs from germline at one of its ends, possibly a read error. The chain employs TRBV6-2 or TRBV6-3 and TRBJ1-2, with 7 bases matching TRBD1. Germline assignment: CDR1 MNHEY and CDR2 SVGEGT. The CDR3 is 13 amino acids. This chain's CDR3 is CASRRDRLYGYSF. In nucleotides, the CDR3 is TGTGCCAGCAGGCGGGACAGACTCTATGGTTACAGTTTC.

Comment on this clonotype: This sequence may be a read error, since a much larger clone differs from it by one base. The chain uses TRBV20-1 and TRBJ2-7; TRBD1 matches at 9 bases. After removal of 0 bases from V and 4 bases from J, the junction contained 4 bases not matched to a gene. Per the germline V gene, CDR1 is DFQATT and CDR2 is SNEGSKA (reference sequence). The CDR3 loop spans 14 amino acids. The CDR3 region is CSAREGDREYEQYF. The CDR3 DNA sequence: TGCAGTGCTAGAGAGGGGGACAGGGAGTACGAGCAGTACTTC.

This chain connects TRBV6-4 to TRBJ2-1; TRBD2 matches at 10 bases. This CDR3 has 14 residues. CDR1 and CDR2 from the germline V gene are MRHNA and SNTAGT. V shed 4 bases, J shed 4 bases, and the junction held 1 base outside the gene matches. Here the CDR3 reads CASSGAGGYNEQFF. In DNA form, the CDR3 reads TGTGCCAGCAGTGGAGCGGGAGGGTACAATGAGCAGTTCTTC.

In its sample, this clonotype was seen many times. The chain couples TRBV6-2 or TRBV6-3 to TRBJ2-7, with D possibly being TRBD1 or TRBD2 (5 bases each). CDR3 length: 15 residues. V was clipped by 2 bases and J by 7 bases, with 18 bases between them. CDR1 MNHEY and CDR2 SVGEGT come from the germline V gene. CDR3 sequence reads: CASSYGDRFLGEQYF. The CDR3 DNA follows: TGTGCCAGCAGTTACGGGGACCGGTTTCTGGGGGAGCAGTACTTC.

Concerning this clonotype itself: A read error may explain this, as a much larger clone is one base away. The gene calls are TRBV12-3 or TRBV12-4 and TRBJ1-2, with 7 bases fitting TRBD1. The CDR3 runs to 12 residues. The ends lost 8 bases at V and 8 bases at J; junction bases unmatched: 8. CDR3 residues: CASGLTGNGYTF. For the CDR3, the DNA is TGTGCCAGCGGTCTGACAGGGAACGGCTACACCTTC.

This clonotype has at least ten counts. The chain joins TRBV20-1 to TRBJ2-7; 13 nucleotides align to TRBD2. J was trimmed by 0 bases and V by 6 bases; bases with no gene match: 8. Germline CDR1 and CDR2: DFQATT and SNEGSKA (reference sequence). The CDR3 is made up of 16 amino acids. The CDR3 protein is CSASGTSGKSSYEQYF. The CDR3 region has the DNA TGCAGTGCCTCCGGGACTAGCGGGAAGAGCTCCTACGAGCAGTACTTC.

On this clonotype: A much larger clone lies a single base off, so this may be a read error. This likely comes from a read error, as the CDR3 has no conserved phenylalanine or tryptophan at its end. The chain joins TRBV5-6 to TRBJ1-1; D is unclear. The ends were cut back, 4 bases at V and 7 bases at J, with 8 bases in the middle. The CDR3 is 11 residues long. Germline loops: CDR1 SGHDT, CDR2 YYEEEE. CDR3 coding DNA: TGTGCCAGCAGCACCGGAAGTGAAGCTTTCTAT. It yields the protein CASSTGSEAFY.

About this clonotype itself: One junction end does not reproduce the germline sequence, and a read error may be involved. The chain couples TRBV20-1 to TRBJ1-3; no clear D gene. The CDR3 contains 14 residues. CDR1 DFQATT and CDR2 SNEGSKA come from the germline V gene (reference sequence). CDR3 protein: CSARKASSGNTMYF. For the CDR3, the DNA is TGCAGTGCTAGAAAGGCGAGCTCTGGAAACACCATGTATTTT.

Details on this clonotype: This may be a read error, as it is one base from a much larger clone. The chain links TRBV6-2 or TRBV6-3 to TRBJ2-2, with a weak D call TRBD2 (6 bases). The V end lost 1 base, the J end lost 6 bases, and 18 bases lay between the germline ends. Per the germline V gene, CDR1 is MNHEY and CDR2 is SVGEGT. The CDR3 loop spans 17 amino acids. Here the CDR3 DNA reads TGTGCCAGCAGTTACTATGGAACGCGGGGTCCTCCCGGGGAGCTGTTTTTT. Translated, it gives CASSYYGTRGPPGELFF.

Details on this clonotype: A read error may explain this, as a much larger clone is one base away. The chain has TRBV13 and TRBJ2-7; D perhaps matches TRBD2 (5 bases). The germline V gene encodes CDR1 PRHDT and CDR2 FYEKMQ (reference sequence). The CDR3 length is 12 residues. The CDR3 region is CASNLGGDEQYF. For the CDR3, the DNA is TGTGCCAGCAACTTAGGAGGCGACGAGCAGTACTTC.

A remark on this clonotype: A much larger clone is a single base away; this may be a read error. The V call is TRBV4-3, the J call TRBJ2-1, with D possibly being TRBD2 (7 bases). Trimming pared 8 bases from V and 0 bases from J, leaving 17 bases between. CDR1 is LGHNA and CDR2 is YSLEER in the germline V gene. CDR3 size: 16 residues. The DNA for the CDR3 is TGCGCCAGCCACCTTGCGGCGGGGGCCTCCTACAATGAGCAGTTCTTC. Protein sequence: CASHLAAGASYNEQFF.

CDR3 sequence (DNA): TGTGCCAGCTGTCCCTCGAAAGGGTACGGCACTGAAGCTTTCTTT. It yields the protein CASCPSKGYGTEAFF. The chain couples TRBV12-3 or TRBV12-4 to TRBJ1-1; D unclear. This CDR3 has 15 residues. The germline V and J ends were trimmed by 8 bases and 4 bases, with 20 bases remaining between them.

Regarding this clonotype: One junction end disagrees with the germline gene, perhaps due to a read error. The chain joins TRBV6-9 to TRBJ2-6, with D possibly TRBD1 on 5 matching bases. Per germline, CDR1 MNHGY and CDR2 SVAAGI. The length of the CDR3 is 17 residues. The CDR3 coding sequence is TGTGCCAGCAGTTATCATTGGGCGAGCTCTGGGGCCAACGTCCTGACTTTT. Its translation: CASSYHWASSGANVLTF.

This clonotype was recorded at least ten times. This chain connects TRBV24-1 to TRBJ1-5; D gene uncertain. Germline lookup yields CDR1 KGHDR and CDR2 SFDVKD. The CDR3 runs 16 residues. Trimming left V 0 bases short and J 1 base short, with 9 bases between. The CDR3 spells CATSDLQRPSNQPQHF. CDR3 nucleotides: TGTGCCACCAGTGATTTGCAAAGACCGAGCAATCAGCCCCAGCATTTT.

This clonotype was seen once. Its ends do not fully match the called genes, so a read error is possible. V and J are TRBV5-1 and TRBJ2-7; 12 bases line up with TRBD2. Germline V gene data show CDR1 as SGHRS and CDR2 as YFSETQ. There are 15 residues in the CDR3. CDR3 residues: CASSLAELAGGEQYF. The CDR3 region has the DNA TGTGCCAGCAGCTTGGCCGAACTAGCGGGAGGCGAGCAGTACTTC.

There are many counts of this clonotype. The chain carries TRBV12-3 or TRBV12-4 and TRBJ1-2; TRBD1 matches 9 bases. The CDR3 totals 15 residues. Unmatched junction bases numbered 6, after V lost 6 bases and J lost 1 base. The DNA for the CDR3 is TGTGCCAGCAGAGTCTGGGACAGGGTTAACTATGGCTACACCTTC. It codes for CASRVWDRVNYGYTF.

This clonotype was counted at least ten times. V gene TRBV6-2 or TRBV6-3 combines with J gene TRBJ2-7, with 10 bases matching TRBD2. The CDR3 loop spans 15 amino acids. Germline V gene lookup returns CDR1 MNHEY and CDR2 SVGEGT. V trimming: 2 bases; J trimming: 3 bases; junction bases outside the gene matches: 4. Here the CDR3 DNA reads TGTGCCAGCAGTTACCCCCAGCGGGGGGGCTACGAGCAGTACTTC. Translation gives CASSYPQRGGYEQYF.

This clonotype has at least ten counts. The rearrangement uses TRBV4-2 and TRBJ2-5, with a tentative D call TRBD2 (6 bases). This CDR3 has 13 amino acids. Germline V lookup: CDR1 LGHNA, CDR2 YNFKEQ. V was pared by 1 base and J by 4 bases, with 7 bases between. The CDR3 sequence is CASSQGGGETQYF. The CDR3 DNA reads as TGTGCCAGCAGCCAAGGGGGAGGAGAGACCCAGTACTTC.

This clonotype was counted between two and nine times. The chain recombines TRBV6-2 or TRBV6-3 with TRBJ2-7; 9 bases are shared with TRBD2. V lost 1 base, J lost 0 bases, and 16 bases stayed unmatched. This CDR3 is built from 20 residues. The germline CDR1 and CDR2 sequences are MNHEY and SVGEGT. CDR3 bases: TGTGCCAGCAGTTACTACCGGGGTAGCGGGGGCCCCCCCCTCTCCTACGAGCAGTACTTC. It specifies CASSYYRGSGGPPLSYEQYF.

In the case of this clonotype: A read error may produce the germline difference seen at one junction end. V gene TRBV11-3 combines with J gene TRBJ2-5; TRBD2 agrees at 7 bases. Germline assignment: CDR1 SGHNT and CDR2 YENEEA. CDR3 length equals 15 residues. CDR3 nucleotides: TGTGCCAGCGGCTTAGAAGCGGGAATGCAAGAGACCCAGTACTTC. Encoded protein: CASGLEAGMQETQYF.